This TCR beta chain was sequenced during a study of blood T cell repertoires in COVID-19. On the study more broadly: Donors in the United States, Italy and Spain gave samples during acute or convalescent COVID-19. Sources were T cells, B-cell-depleted T cells, or PBMCs; the material itself was cDNA or gDNA.

This clone has just a few counts. CDR1 is MDHEN, CDR2 SYDVKM, per germline. The CDR3 length is 15 residues. V dropped 0 bases and J dropped 0 bases, with 6 bases sitting between them. The authors' processing: For nucleated cells, counts were estimated from reference gene primer amplification. Libraries were prepared by immunoSEQ multiplex PCR; TCRdb keeps only in-frame clonotypes and omits some of them. V, J and clone size were drawn from that table, and D and trimming were deduced from the DNA. The sample has some 39,000 clones; more than 80% are singletons. The sample consisted of peripheral blood. This TCR derives from a man in his 60s with acute or convalescent COVID-19. The chain recombines TRBV28 with TRBJ1-3; the D is unclear. The CDR3 nucleotides read TGTGCCAGCAGTTTATGGTCCCTCTCTGGAAACACCATATATTTT. This sequence encodes CASSLWSLSGNTIYF.